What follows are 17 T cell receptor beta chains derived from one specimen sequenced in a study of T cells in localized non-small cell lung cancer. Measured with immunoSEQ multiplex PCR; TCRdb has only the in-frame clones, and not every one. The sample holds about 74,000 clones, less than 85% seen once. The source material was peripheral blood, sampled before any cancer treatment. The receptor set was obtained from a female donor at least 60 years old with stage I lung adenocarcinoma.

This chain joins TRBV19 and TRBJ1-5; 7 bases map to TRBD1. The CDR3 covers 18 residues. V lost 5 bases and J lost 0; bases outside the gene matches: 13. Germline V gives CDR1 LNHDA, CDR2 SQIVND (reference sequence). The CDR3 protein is CASSANPGGLYSNQPQHF. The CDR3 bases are TGTGCCAGTAGTGCCAATCCAGGGGGGCTATATAGCAATCAGCCCCAGCATTTT.

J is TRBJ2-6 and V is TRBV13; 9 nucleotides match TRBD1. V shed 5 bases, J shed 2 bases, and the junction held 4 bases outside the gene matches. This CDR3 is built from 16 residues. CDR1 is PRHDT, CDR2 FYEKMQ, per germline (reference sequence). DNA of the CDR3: TGTGCCAGCAGCATGGACAGGGGAGCTGGGGCCAACGTCCTGACTTTC. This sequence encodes CASSMDRGAGANVLTF.

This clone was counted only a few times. This CDR3 is CASSQRTPKDVNEQFF. The DNA of the CDR3 is TGTGCCAGCAGCCAGCGGACACCCAAGGATGTAAATGAGCAGTTCTTC. This rearrangement joins TRBV14 to TRBJ2-1; possibly TRBD1 for D (5 bases). The V gene lost 3 bases and the J gene lost 7 bases, with 19 bases spanning the gap. CDR1 and CDR2 from the germline V gene are SGHDN and FVKESK. CDR3 size: 16 residues. The full variable domain, in which reference TRBV14 and TRBJ2-1 provide the parts outside the CDR3, is EAGVTQFPSHSVIEKGQTVTLRCDPISGHDNLYWYRRVMGKEIKFLLHFVKESKQDESGMPNNRFLAERTGGTYSTLKVQPAELEDSGVYFCASSQRTPKDVNEQFFGPGTRLTVL.

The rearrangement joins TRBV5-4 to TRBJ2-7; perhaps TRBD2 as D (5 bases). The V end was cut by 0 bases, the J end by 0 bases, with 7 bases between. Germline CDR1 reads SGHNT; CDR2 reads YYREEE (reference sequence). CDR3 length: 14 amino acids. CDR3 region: CASSLDGNSYEQYF. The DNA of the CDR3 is TGTGCCAGCAGCTTGGACGGGAACTCCTACGAGCAGTACTTC.

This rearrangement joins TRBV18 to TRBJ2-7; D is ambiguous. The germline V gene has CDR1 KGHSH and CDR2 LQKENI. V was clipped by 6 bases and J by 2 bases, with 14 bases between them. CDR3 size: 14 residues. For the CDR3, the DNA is TGTGCCAGCTCCCCTAATTACCCGACCTACGAGCAGTACTTC. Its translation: CASSPNYPTYEQYF.

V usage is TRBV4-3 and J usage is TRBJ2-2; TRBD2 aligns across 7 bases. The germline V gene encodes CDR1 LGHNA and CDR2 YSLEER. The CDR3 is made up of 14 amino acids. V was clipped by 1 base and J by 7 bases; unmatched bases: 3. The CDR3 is CASSQGLAGGELFF. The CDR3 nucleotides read TGCGCCAGCAGCCAAGGACTAGCTGGCGGGGAGCTGTTTTTT.

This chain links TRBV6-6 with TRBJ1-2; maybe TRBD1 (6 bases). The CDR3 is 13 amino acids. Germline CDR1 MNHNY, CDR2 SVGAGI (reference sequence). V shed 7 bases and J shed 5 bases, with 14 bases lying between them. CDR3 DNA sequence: TGTGCCAGCACCCACAGGGAGGGGTATGGCTACACCTTC. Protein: CASTHREGYGYTF.

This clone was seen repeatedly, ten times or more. The CDR3 DNA reads TGTGCCACCGATCGACAGGGGGCCGTATCGGCTCGTCCAGAAAAACTGTTTTTT. This encodes CATDRQGAVSARPEKLFF. The chain recombines TRBV2 with TRBJ1-4; 10 bases align to TRBD1. The CDR3 totals 18 residues. Losses at the gene ends were 10 bases for V and 8 bases for J; bases not matched to a gene: 22. Germline V gene lookup returns CDR1 SNHLY and CDR2 FYNNEI. The whole variable domain, remainder taken from reference TRBV2 and TRBJ1-4, is EPEVTQTPSHQVTQMGQEVILRCVPISNHLYFYWYRQILGQKVEFLVSFYNNEISEKSEIFDDQFSVERPDGSNFTLKIRSTKLEDSAMYFCATDRQGAVSARPEKLFFGSGTQLSVL.

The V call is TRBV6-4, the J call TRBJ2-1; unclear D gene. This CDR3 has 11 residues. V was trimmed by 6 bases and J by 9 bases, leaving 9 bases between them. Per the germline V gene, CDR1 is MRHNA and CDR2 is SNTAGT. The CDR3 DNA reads TGTGCCAGCAGGAGAAGGGTTGAGCAGTTCTTC. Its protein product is CASRRRVEQFF.

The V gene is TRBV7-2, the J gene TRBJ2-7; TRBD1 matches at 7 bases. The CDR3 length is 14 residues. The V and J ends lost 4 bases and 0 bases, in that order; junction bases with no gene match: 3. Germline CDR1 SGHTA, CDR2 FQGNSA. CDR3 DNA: TGTGCCAGCAGCTGGACAGGTAGCTCCTACGAGCAGTACTTC. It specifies CASSWTGSSYEQYF.

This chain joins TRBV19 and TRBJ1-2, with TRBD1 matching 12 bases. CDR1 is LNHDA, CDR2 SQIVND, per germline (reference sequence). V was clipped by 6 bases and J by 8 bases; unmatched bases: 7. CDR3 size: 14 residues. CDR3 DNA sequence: TGTGCCAGTAGACCGGGACAGGGGGCGCGGGGCTACACCTTC. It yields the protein CASRPGQGARGYTF.

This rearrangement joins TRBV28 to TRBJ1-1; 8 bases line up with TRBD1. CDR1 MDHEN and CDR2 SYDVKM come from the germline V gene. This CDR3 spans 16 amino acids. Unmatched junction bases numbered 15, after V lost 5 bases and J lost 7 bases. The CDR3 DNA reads TGTGCCAGCAGTCCCCCCGGGGGGGCAGGGGGCATTGAAGCTTTCTTT. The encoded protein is CASSPPGGAGGIEAFF.

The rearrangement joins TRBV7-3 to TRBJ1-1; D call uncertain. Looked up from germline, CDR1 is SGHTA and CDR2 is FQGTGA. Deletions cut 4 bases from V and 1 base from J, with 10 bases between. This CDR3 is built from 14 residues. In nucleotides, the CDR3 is TGTGCCAGCAGCTCCGTCGACGGGAACACTGAAGCTTTCTTT. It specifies CASSSVDGNTEAFF.

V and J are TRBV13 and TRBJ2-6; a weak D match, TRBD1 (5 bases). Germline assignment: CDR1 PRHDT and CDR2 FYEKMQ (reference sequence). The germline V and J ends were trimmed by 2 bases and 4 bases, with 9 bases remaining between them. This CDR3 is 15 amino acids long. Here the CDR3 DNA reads TGTGCCAGCAGCTTACAGGGTAACGGGGCCAACGTCCTGACTTTC. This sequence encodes CASSLQGNGANVLTF.

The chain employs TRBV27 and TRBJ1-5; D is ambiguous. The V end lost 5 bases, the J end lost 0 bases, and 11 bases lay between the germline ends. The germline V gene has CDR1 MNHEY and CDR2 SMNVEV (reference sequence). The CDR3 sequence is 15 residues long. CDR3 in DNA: TGTGCCAGCAGTGCATCAGTCTATAGCAATCAGCCCCAGCATTTT. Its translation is CASSASVYSNQPQHF.

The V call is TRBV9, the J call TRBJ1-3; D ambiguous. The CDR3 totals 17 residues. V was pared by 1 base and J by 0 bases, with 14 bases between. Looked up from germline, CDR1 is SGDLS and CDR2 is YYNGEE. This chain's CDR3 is CASSVRASTVSGNTIYF. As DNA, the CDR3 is TGTGCCAGCAGCGTACGAGCAAGTACAGTCTCTGGAAACACCATATATTTT.

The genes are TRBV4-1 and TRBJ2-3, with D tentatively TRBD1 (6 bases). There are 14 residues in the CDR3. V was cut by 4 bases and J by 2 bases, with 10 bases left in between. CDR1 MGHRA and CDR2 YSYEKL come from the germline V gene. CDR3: CASSLRTDTDTQYF. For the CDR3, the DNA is TGCGCCAGCAGCCTACGGACAGACACAGATACGCAGTATTTT.